Listed here is a single T cell receptor beta chain. What it binds is not known. MiXCR, applied by TCRdb to the 5' RACE reads, yields one record per CDR3 protein. The data hold nearly 55,000 distinct CDR3 sequences, with approximately 23% observed a single time. There are 14 residues in the CDR3. The V segment lost 0 bases and the J segment 6 bases; nucleotides outside the gene matches: 0. Germline CDR1 is SGHTA and CDR2 is FQGNSA. General study points: The larger cohort examined one V-J beta rearrangement, not whole repertoires. Tumor Tregs overlapped most with tumor, then blood, naive CD4+ cells.

This TCR was sampled from a female donor with breast cancer. Sequencing was done on a sample of tumor-infiltrating naive CD4+ T cells sorted from the breast tumor. Documented subset: naive CD4+ T cells, CD4+CD45RA+CD25-. The V call is TRBV7-2, the J call TRBJ2-3; 10 nucleotides line up with TRBD2. In DNA, the CDR3 is TGTGCCAGCAGCTTAGCTAGCGGGGGGGATACGCAGTATTTT. Translated, it gives CASSLASGGDTQYF. Using reference TRBV7-2 and TRBJ2-3 for the parts outside the CDR3, the full variable domain is GAGVSQSPSNKVTEKGKDVELRCDPISGHTALYWYRQSLGQGLEFLIYFQGNSAPDKSGLPSDRFSAERTGGSVSTLTIQRTQQEDSAVYLCASSLASGGDTQYFGPGTRLTVL.